The 18 T cell receptor beta chains below all came from one sample that was sequenced in a study of blood T cell repertoires in COVID-19. TCRdb keeps only in-frame clones here, not all; method: immunoSEQ multiplex PCR. The repertoire holds about 70,000 clones, just over 85% seen once, with 1.4% in the top ten. Material for sequencing was peripheral blood. These receptors came from a woman in her sixties with acute or convalescent COVID-19.

This chain links TRBV11-2 with TRBJ1-1; no clear D. V dropped 2 bases and J dropped 4 bases, with 14 bases sitting between them. This CDR3 contains 15 residues. The germline CDR1 and CDR2 sequences are SGHAT and FQNNGV. The chain's CDR3 is CASSLLLGSRTEAFF. The CDR3 nucleotides read TGTGCCAGCAGCTTACTACTAGGGAGTCGCACTGAAGCTTTCTTT. Variable domain in full (rest from reference TRBV11-2 and TRBJ1-1): EAGVAQSPRYKIIEKRQSVAFWCNPISGHATLYWYQQILGQGPKLLIQFQNNGVVDDSQLPKDRFSAERLKGVDSTLKIQPAKLEDSAVYLCASSLLLGSRTEAFFGQGTRLTVV.

The chain is built from TRBV28 and TRBJ1-1; perhaps TRBD1 as D (5 bases). Trimming removed 5 bases at V and 10 bases at J, with 14 bases between. The CDR3 runs to 12 residues. Germline V gene data show CDR1 as MDHEN and CDR2 as SYDVKM. The CDR3 protein is CASSTGGGVAFF. In DNA, the CDR3 is TGTGCCAGCAGTACCGGGGGAGGAGTAGCTTTCTTT.

In this sample, this clone turned up a few times. CDR3 DNA: TGTGCCAGCAGTTTGCAGCAGGGCACTGAAGCTTTCTTT. Translation: CASSLQQGTEAFF. This chain links TRBV12-3 or TRBV12-4 with TRBJ1-1, with a possible D match to TRBD1 (5 bases). Trimming shortened V by 3 bases and J by 4 bases, and 9 bases separated the two germline ends. The CDR3 has 13 amino acids.

This clone came up a few times. The chain couples TRBV24-1 to TRBJ2-1; D is undetermined. Germline-derived CDR1 and CDR2 are KGHDR and SFDVKD. This CDR3 has 11 residues. Trimming cost V 7 bases and J 6 bases, with 6 bases left between them. The DNA for the CDR3 is TGTGCCACCAGCCAACTCAATGAGCAGTTCTTC. It yields the protein CATSQLNEQFF.

The chain recombines TRBV18 with TRBJ2-7, with 7 bases that match TRBD1. Germline-derived CDR1 and CDR2 are KGHSH and LQKENI. This CDR3 contains 14 residues. The trim removed 3 bases at V and 2 bases at J, leaving 4 bases unmatched. The CDR3 bases are TGTGCCAGCTCACCGGAGACAGGGCCCTACGAGCAGTACTTC. The encoded protein is CASSPETGPYEQYF.

The chain links TRBV12-2 to TRBJ2-7; the table's D call of TRBD2 was not tested on the DNA. TRBV12-2 constitutes a pseudogene. The CDR3 is 15 amino acids. CDR3 in DNA: TGTGCAAGTCGCATCCGGGACTCCATATCCTACGAGCAGTACTTC. As protein: CASRIRDSISYEQYF.

The rearrangement joins TRBV12-3 or TRBV12-4 to TRBJ1-4; D perhaps matches TRBD1 (5 bases). CDR3 length: 12 amino acids. V was trimmed by 8 bases and J by 7 bases, leaving 11 bases between them. The CDR3 DNA sequence: TGTGCCAGCGGCCCTAGGGGTGAAAAACTGTTTTTT. This gives the protein CASGPRGEKLFF.

V is TRBV2 and J is TRBJ1-1; 7 bases fit TRBD1. Germline trimming cut 5 bases from V and 3 bases from J; bases unmatched to any gene: 6. The CDR3 runs to 14 residues. Germline values: CDR1 SNHLY, CDR2 FYNNEI. Here the CDR3 DNA reads TGTGCCAGCAGTTTGGGGACAGCTTACACTGAAGCTTTCTTT. Its translation is CASSLGTAYTEAFF.

J is TRBJ1-3 and V is TRBV30; D is uncertain. The CDR3 is 14 residues long. The V gene lost 3 bases and the J gene lost 4 bases, with 13 bases spanning the gap. Germline V CDR1 and CDR2: GTSNPN, SVGIG (reference sequence). CDR3 residues: CAWRFPSGGNTIYF. The CDR3, as DNA: TGTGCCTGGAGGTTTCCCAGTGGCGGAAACACCATATATTTT.

V usage is TRBV7-2 and J usage is TRBJ2-5; D perhaps matches TRBD2 (6 bases). Germline assignment: CDR1 SGHTA and CDR2 FQGNSA. The CDR3 totals 16 residues. V lost 5 bases and J lost 2, with 18 bases in between. The CDR3 sequence: CASSNGESGPQETQYF. The CDR3 DNA reads as TGTGCCAGCAGCAATGGGGAGAGCGGGCCTCAAGAGACCCAGTACTTC. Full variable domain (remainder filled in from reference TRBV7-2 and TRBJ2-5): GAGVSQSPSNKVTEKGKDVELRCDPISGHTALYWYRQSLGQGLEFLIYFQGNSAPDKSGLPSDRFSAERTGGSVSTLTIQRTQQEDSAVYLCASSNGESGPQETQYFGPGTRLLVL.

This clone was seen only once. The chain carries TRBV12-5 and TRBJ1-2; 9 positions agree with TRBD1. Germline values: CDR1 LGHNT, CDR2 FRNRAP. CDR3 length: 14 residues. The V segment lost 5 bases and the J segment 8 bases; nucleotides outside the gene matches: 9. The CDR3 loop reads CASGTGQGRGGYTF. CDR3 bases: TGTGCTAGTGGTACGGGACAGGGAAGAGGGGGCTACACCTTC.

V and J are TRBV6-2 or TRBV6-3 and TRBJ2-7; no firm D call. V was cut by 0 bases and J by 1 base, with 7 bases left in between. The CDR3 spans 14 residues. CDR1 MNHEY and CDR2 SVGEGT come from the germline V gene. In DNA, the CDR3 is TGTGCCAGCAGTTACTCGACACGATCCTACGAGCAGTACTTC. This codes for CASSYSTRSYEQYF.

The rearrangement uses TRBV23-1 and TRBJ2-1; 7 bases line up with TRBD1. TRBV23-1 carries the ORF label, with uncertain function. There are 14 residues in the CDR3. Unmatched junction bases numbered 6, after V lost 9 bases and J lost 1 base. In DNA form, the CDR3 reads TGCGCCAGAAGGGGGCGGTGTTCCTACAATGAGCAGTTCTTC. Translating it yields CARRGRCSYNEQFF.

The chain couples TRBV5-1 to TRBJ1-1; the match to TRBD1 covers 10 bases. Germline V gene data show CDR1 as SGHRS and CDR2 as YFSETQ. The CDR3 consists of 17 residues. Germline trimming cut 4 bases from V and 2 bases from J; bases unmatched to any gene: 11. The CDR3 nucleotides read TGCGCCAGCAGCACACGAACCCTGACAGGGGGCAACACTGAAGCTTTCTTT. The encoded protein is CASSTRTLTGGNTEAFF.

The sample holds a few counts of this clone. The genes are TRBV19 and TRBJ2-7; a weak D match, TRBD1 (6 bases). The V end lost 1 base, the J end lost 2 bases, and 12 bases lay between the germline ends. The CDR3 is 15 amino acids. CDR1 and CDR2 (germline): LNHDA, SQIVND (reference sequence). CDR3 protein: CASSIGLQGTYEQYF. As DNA, the CDR3 is TGTGCCAGTAGTATAGGTCTACAGGGCACCTACGAGCAGTACTTC.

This clone has only a few counts. The V gene is TRBV2, the J gene TRBJ1-6, with D maybe TRBD1 (5 bases). Trimming cost V 3 bases and J 0 bases, with 12 bases left between them. CDR1 and CDR2 from the germline V gene are SNHLY and FYNNEI. The CDR3 consists of 17 residues. The CDR3 region is CASSEGGAYSYNSPLHF. The CDR3 DNA reads as TGTGCCAGCAGTGAGGGAGGGGCCTACTCCTATAATTCACCCCTCCACTTT.

For the CDR3, the DNA is TGCGCCAGCAGCTCGTTACAGGGCGGAGATGAAGCTTTCTTT. It yields the protein CASSSLQGGDEAFF. This sequence joins TRBV5-1 and TRBJ1-1, with D maybe TRBD1 (6 bases). CDR1 and CDR2 (germline): SGHRS, YFSETQ. Trimming stripped 3 bases from V and 7 bases from J, with 16 bases between. The CDR3 length is 14 residues.

The V gene is TRBV28, the J gene TRBJ2-2, with TRBD1 matching 8 bases. V lost 10 bases and J lost 3; bases outside the gene matches: 13. The CDR3 runs to 16 residues. The germline V gene encodes CDR1 MDHEN and CDR2 SYDVKM. CDR3 residues: CAIESAGTGDTGELFF. DNA for the CDR3: TGTGCCATCGAAAGCGCCGGGACAGGAGACACCGGGGAGCTGTTTTTT.